This T cell receptor beta chain was sequenced for a study of CD8+ T cells in alopecia areata. General study points: Relative to normal scalp, lesional scalp, especially alopecia totalis/universalis, showed higher clonality.

Notes on this clone: Its antigen is not known.

Isolated RNA was reverse transcribed into cDNA used as the sequencing template. Using immunoSEQ multiplex PCR, the repertoire was profiled, and TCRdb retains in-frame clones only, with some absent. Of under 150,000 clones listed, more than 55% are singletons. Deletions cut 4 bases from V and 5 bases from J, with 15 bases between. Germline assignment: CDR1 MNHEY and CDR2 SMNVEV (reference sequence). The CDR3 is 15 residues long. The chain recombines TRBV27 with TRBJ2-1; a possible D gene is TRBD2 (6 bases). The TCR sequence derives from a human donor in good health. Sequenced input: CD8+ T cells sorted from blood. CDR3 loop: CASSSPAGGDNEQFF. CDR3 nucleotide sequence: TGTGCCAGCAGTTCCCCCGCTGGCGGGGACAATGAGCAGTTCTTC.